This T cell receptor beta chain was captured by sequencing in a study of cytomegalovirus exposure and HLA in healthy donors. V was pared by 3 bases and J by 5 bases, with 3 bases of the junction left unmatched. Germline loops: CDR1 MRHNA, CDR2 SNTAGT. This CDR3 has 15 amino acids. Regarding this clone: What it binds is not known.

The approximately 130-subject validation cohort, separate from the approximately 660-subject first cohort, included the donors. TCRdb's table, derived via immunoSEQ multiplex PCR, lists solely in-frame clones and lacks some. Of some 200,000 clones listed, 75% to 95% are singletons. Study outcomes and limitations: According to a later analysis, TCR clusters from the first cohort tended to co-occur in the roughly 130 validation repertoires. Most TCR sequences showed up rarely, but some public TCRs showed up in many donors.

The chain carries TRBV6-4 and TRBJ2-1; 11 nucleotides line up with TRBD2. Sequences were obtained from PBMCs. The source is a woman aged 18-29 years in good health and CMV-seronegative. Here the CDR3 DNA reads TGTGCCAGCAGTGATGGACTAGCGGGTGACAATGAGCAGTTCTTC. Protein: CASSDGLAGDNEQFF.